Each of the 4 T cell receptor beta chains below was sequenced from the same sample in a study of shared T cell receptors in the human thymus. Sequencing used immunoSEQ multiplex PCR; TCRdb keeps in-frame clones, though not all of them. The profile shows approximately 660,000 clones, 70% to 90% of them singletons. The data also belong to a second study, concerning human thymus T cells.

Input material: thymocytes. The receptors stem from a boy under two years old with a congenital heart defect.

This clone was picked up one time. Other nucleotide sequences in the sample specify the same CDR3. The gene calls are TRBV5-1 and TRBJ2-1, with TRBD2 matching over 7 bases. V lost 0 bases and J lost 4; bases outside the gene matches: 4. The CDR3 consists of 15 residues. Germline V gives CDR1 SGHRS, CDR2 YFSETQ. This chain's CDR3 is CASSLGLAEYNEQFF. The CDR3 DNA sequence: TGCGCCAGCAGCTTGGGTCTAGCGGAGTACAATGAGCAGTTCTTC.

In this sample, this clone turned up a few times. The V gene is TRBV11-2, the J gene TRBJ1-2; D is perhaps TRBD1 (5 bases). The CDR3 is made up of 13 amino acids. V lost 0 bases and J 9 bases, leaving 11 bases between the germline ends. The germline CDR1 and CDR2 sequences are SGHAT and FQNNGV. In nucleotides, the CDR3 is TGTGCCAGCAGCTTAGATAGGGGCTTTAGCTACACCTTC. Its translation is CASSLDRGFSYTF.

This clone was detected once. This sequence joins TRBV7-3 and TRBJ1-3, with 7 bases identical to TRBD1. The germline gives CDR1 SGHTA, CDR2 FQGTGA. This CDR3 is built from 15 residues. The trim removed 5 bases at V and 2 bases at J, leaving 6 bases unmatched. The CDR3 DNA reads TGTGCCAGCAGCCGAGCAGGGGGAGCTGGAAACACCATATATTTT. Encoded protein: CASSRAGGAGNTIYF.

This chain uses TRBV2 with TRBJ2-2, with D possibly matching TRBD1 (5 bases). Germline V gene data show CDR1 as SNHLY and CDR2 as FYNNEI. V was pared by 3 bases and J by 4 bases, with 9 bases between. The CDR3 is 14 residues long. The CDR3 is CASSDADTTGELFF. The DNA for the CDR3 is TGTGCCAGCAGTGATGCGGACACCACCGGGGAGCTGTTTTTT. Full variable domain (outside the CDR3, taken from reference TRBV2 and TRBJ2-2): EPEVTQTPSHQVTQMGQEVILRCVPISNHLYFYWYRQILGQKVEFLVSFYNNEISEKSEIFDDQFSVERPDGSNFTLKIRSTKLEDSAMYFCASSDADTTGELFFGEGSRLTVL.